This is a list of T cell receptor beta chains from one sample in a study of beta chain features in type 1 diabetes. Repertoires were generated with immunoSEQ multiplex PCR, while TCRdb's copy carries only in-frame clones and drops some. The sample shows around 430,000 clones, roughly 30% of them seen only once. Sequencing was carried out using naive CD4+ T cells from blood. All receptors come from a man between 18 and 35 years old in good health. Both conserved end residues are part of each CDR3. The order of the fields is V gene, D gene, clone size, J gene, CDR3 DNA, CDR3 protein. D genes are given only for firm matches. Clone size is shown for a subset of rows, as once, few, many or a class of expanded clone.

TRBV30	TRBD1	.	TRBJ1-1	TGTGCCTGGAGGGACAGGGGAGTTTCTGAAGCTTTCTTT	CAWRDRGVSEAFF
TRBV7-2	TRBD2	few	TRBJ2-1	TGTGCCAGCAGCTTAGGAGGGGAGGGCAATGAGCAGTTCTTC	CASSLGGEGNEQFF
TRBV9	.	.	TRBJ2-1	TGTGCCAGCAGCGTAAGCACCAGCTCCTACAATGAGCAGTTCTTC	CASSVSTSSYNEQFF
TRBV4-2	TRBD2	.	TRBJ2-7	TGTGCCAGCAGCCAACGGGGACTAGCGGGAGGCGAGCAGTACTTC	CASSQRGLAGGEQYF
TRBV19	.	few	TRBJ2-7	TGTGCCAGTAGTATGGGTCGCGAGCAGTACTTC	CASSMGREQYF
TRBV5-4	.	.	TRBJ1-1	TGTGCCAGCAGCCCCGGCGGGGGGCTAACGAACACTGAAGCTTTCTTT	CASSPGGGLTNTEAFF
TRBV30	TRBD1	few	TRBJ1-4	TGTGCCTGGAGCCGGGACAGGGGACGGGAAAAACTGTTTTTT	CAWSRDRGREKLFF
TRBV7-9	TRBD2	.	TRBJ2-4	TGTGCCAGCAGCCCTCCCGGGACTAGCGGGGGGAAAAACATTCAGTACTTC	CASSPPGTSGGKNIQYF
TRBV5-1	TRBD2	.	TRBJ2-1	TGCGCCAGCAGTACCGGGACTAGCGGGAAACGCTACAATGAGCAGTTCTTC	CASSTGTSGKRYNEQFF
TRBV25-1	.	.	TRBJ1-2	TGTGCCAGCAGTAGGGGGGGCTCGTCCTATGGCTACACCTTC	CASSRGGSSYGYTF
TRBV2	.	.	TRBJ2-7	TGTGCCAGCAGCCTTGTCCGGGACCCCGCCTACGAGCAGTACTTC	CASSLVRDPAYEQYF
TRBV30	.	few	TRBJ1-5	TGTGCCTGGAGAAATCGTCAGTCGAGCAATCAGCCCCAGCATTTT	CAWRNRQSSNQPQHF
TRBV30	TRBD2	.	TRBJ2-5	TGTGCCTGGAGTCCCGGGACTAGCGGCCAAGAGACCCAGTACTTC	CAWSPGTSGQETQYF
TRBV20-1	.	.	TRBJ1-2	TGCAGTGCTAGATCCGGGGGTGGCTACACCTTC	CSARSGGGYTF
TRBV30	.	few	TRBJ2-7	TGTGCCTGGAGTATAATGGGGTTTGGCTACGAGCAGTACTTC	CAWSIMGFGYEQYF
TRBV5-1	.	.	TRBJ2-3	TGCGCCAGCAGCTTGGTTCAAGGAACAGATACGCAGTATTTT	CASSLVQGTDTQYF
TRBV5-1	TRBD2	few	TRBJ2-1	TGCGCCAGCAGGACTAGCGGGAGGAACAATGAGCAGTTCTTC	CASRTSGRNNEQFF
TRBV5-1	.	few	TRBJ2-3	TGCGCCAGCAGCACCGGGACTCGCACAGATACGCAGTATTTT	CASSTGTRTDTQYF
TRBV27	.	.	TRBJ2-1	TGTGCCAGCAGTTTAAACCCCGTATCAGGCGCTAGCTCCTACAATGAGCAGTTCTTC	CASSLNPVSGASSYNEQFF
TRBV5-1	.	few	TRBJ2-1	TGCGCCAGCAGCCTTGGACCCGAATACAATGAGCAGTTCTTC	CASSLGPEYNEQFF
TRBV29-1	TRBD1	.	TRBJ1-1	TGCAGCGTAACGGGACAGGGAGACACTGAAGCTTTCTTT	CSVTGQGDTEAFF
TRBV6-5	.	.	TRBJ2-5	TGTGCCAGCAGTACCCGCGGCAGGCGAGAGACCCAGTACTTC	CASSTRGRRETQYF
TRBV9	.	.	TRBJ2-1	TGTGCCAGCACCACGGGCGCAAACAATGAGCAGTTCTTC	CASTTGANNEQFF
TRBV15	TRBD2	.	TRBJ2-3	TGTGCCACCAGCGGTCGACTAGCGGGAGGGCCAACAGATACGCAGTATTTT	CATSGRLAGGPTDTQYF
TRBV30	TRBD1	.	TRBJ1-5	TGTGCCTGGAGCGGACAGGGGGAGGACCATCAGCCCCAGCATTTT	CAWSGQGEDHQPQHF
TRBV7-9	TRBD1	few	TRBJ2-7	TGTGCCAGCAGCTCGGACAGGACCTACGAGCAGTACTTC	CASSSDRTYEQYF
TRBV14	TRBD1	few	TRBJ2-1	TGTGCCAGCAGCCAAGATTCTTCCCGGGACAGGCAGTTCTTC	CASSQDSSRDRQFF
TRBV14	TRBD2	.	TRBJ2-1	TGTGCCAGCAGCCAGTTCAGCGGGAGTGGCAATGAGCAGTTCTTC	CASSQFSGSGNEQFF
TRBV25-1	.	few	TRBJ2-1	TGTGCCAGCAGTGATTACTTGGGAGGCCCAAGCTCCTACAATGAGCAGTTCTTC	CASSDYLGGPSSYNEQFF
TRBV25-1	.	.	TRBJ2-3	TGTGCCAGCAGTGACAGGCCCTCGGGCACAGATACGCAGTATTTT	CASSDRPSGTDTQYF
TRBV15	.	few	TRBJ2-7	TGTGCCACCAGCAGAGACAGCTCCTACGAGCAGTACTTC	CATSRDSSYEQYF
TRBV28	.	few	TRBJ2-1	TGTGCCAGCAGTTTAGGGGGATACAATGAGCAGTTCTTC	CASSLGGYNEQFF
TRBV2	.	.	TRBJ2-5	TGTGCCAGCAGTGGGCGGTCAGAGACCCAGTACTTC	CASSGRSETQYF
TRBV10-3	TRBD1	few	TRBJ2-1	TGTGCCACCTCGGGACAGTTGACCTACAATGAGCAGTTCTTC	CATSGQLTYNEQFF
TRBV25-1	TRBD2	.	TRBJ2-1	TGTGCCAGCAGCCTCTGGCGGGAGGGCCCTCTCGATGAGCAGTTCTTC	CASSLWREGPLDEQFF
TRBV2	.	few	TRBJ1-2	TGTGCCAGCAGTGACTCGCCTGGCTACACCTTC	CASSDSPGYTF
TRBV27	TRBD2	.	TRBJ2-7	TGTGCCAGCACCCGCCAGGTGCGGGAGGGCCTCTACGAGCAGTACTTC	CASTRQVREGLYEQYF
TRBV19	TRBD2	.	TRBJ2-1	TGTGCCAGTAGTATAGAGGCTAGCGGGACGATTGGTGAGCAGTTCTTC	CASSIEASGTIGEQFF
TRBV29-1	TRBD2	.	TRBJ2-7	TGCAGCGCCAAGACTAGCGGAGGGGACGAGCAGTACTTC	CSAKTSGGDEQYF
TRBV7-2	TRBD2	.	TRBJ2-3	TGTGCCAGCAGCTTAAGGACTAGCGACACAGATACGCAGTATTTT	CASSLRTSDTDTQYF
TRBV29-1	TRBD1	few	TRBJ2-5	TGCAGCGTTCCTGGACAGGGGGCGGGGGAGACCCAGTACTTC	CSVPGQGAGETQYF
TRBV30	TRBD1	.	TRBJ2-3	TGTGCCTGGGTCGACAGGGGTAGTTCAGATACGCAGTATTTT	CAWVDRGSSDTQYF
TRBV12-5	.	.	TRBJ1-1	TGTGCTAGTGGTTCCCGGGACGGGACTGAAGCTTTCTTT	CASGSRDGTEAFF
TRBV2	.	few	TRBJ1-3	TGTGCCAGCAGTGAAGGTGGAGGTGGAAACACCATATATTTT	CASSEGGGGNTIYF
TRBV6-5	.	once	TRBJ2-1	TGTGCCAGCAGTGGCCCCGGACTCCGGTACAATGAGCAGTTCTTC	CASSGPGLRYNEQFF
TRBV28	TRBD1	few	TRBJ2-2	TGTGCCAGCAGAGGACAGGGGAGCACCGGGGAGCTGTTTTTT	CASRGQGSTGELFF
TRBV7-9	.	.	TRBJ2-7	TGTGCCAGCAGCTTGTGGACAGTGCCCTACGAGCAGTACTTC	CASSLWTVPYEQYF
TRBV29-1	.	few	TRBJ2-5	TGCAGCGTTGGGTGGGGGGCAGGCTCCCAAGAGACCCAGTACTTC	CSVGWGAGSQETQYF
TRBV29-1	.	.	TRBJ1-2	TGCAGCGTTGAAGAACTCAGGGTCTATGGCTACACCTTC	CSVEELRVYGYTF
TRBV27	TRBD1	.	TRBJ1-5	TGTGCCAGCAGGGACAGGGGGGGCAATCAGCCCCAGCATTTT	CASRDRGGNQPQHF